The TCR beta chain described here comes from a study of early T cells in non-severe SARS-CoV-2 infection. TCRdb independently ran MiXCR on the 5' RACE reads; one entry per CDR3 protein. Of under 25,000 distinct CDR3 sequences listed, about 4% were seen once; the top ten hold roughly 7%. V lost 6 bases, J lost 6 bases, and 11 bases lay in between. CDR3 length: 11 amino acids. CDR1 is SQVTM and CDR2 is ANQGSEA in the germline V gene. This clonotype was observed at least ten times. This clonotype was sampled from an adult who was a healthcare worker with PCR-confirmed SARS-CoV-2 infection or an uninfected control (not recorded which). Sequencing used whole blood. The chain uses TRBV29-1 and TRBJ1-1; D is undetermined. CDR3 amino acids: CSVVPGAEAFF. DNA for the CDR3: TGCAGCGTCGTACCCGGGGCTGAAGCTTTCTTT. Full variable domain (missing parts from reference TRBV29-1 and TRBJ1-1): SAVISQKPSRDICQRGTSLTIQCQVDSQVTMMFWYRQQPGQSLTLIATANQGSEATYESGFVIDKFPISRPNLTFSTLTVSNMSPEDSSIYLCSVVPGAEAFFGQGTRLTVV.